Listed below are T cell receptor beta chains from one sample, sequenced in a study of blood T cell repertoires in COVID-19. The method was immunoSEQ multiplex PCR; TCRdb's version includes in-frame clones alone and lacks a portion of them. The sample has under 70,000 clones; about 83% are singletons. Sequencing input: peripheral blood. The receptors were sampled from a man aged 45-65 years with acute or convalescent COVID-19. CDR3s leave out the opening cysteine and the closing phenylalanine or tryptophan.

V gene	J gene	CDR3 length	CDR3 protein
TRBV25-1	TRBJ2-7	13	ASGTRLAETGEQY
TRBV27	TRBJ2-7	13	ASSEVPASSYEQY
TRBV27	TRBJ1-6	14	ASSLSRGGHNSPLH
TRBV11-2	TRBJ1-1	10	ASSLGTGEAF
TRBV19	TRBJ2-7	11	ASSPTGSYEQY
TRBV5-5	TRBJ1-1	11	ASSAGWSTEAF
TRBV19	TRBJ1-6	13	ASRLPGQENSPLH
TRBV5-8	TRBJ1-1	13	ASSLVGHMNTEAF
TRBV11-2	TRBJ2-7	11	ASTQSHPYEQY
TRBV11-3	TRBJ1-2	11	ASSRTGGYGYT
TRBV19	TRBJ2-1	13	ASTASGSLDTGQF
TRBV4-1	TRBJ1-1	13	ASSPSRRAGTEAF
TRBV18	TRBJ1-5	16	ASSPTGQRGFSNQPQH
TRBV6-4	TRBJ2-7	10	ASTGTGREQY
TRBV30	TRBJ2-1	13	AWSSGTSGGTEQF
TRBV15	TRBJ2-1	12	ATSRDPGVNEQF
TRBV6-5	TRBJ1-1	11	ASSLGSVTEAF
TRBV11-3	TRBJ2-7	15	ASRLSLLDSSSYEQY